This T cell receptor (beta chain) was profiled in a study of cytomegalovirus exposure and HLA in healthy donors. Looking at the study overall: In a previous analysis, around 120 million unique TCR beta sequences were found from approximately 180 million T cells. Study results and limitations: V segments that were indistinguishable, TRBV6-2 and TRBV6-3 among them, were omitted from analysis. In a later analysis, HLA-associated beta chains showed higher expansion and lower generation probabilities than comparable chains.

Per germline, CDR1 SGHTA and CDR2 FQGTGA. Trimming shortened V by 8 bases and J by 2 bases, and 11 bases separated the two germline ends. The CDR3 totals 13 residues. 60 Vbeta and 13 Jbeta primers were used in PCR. Profiled with immunoSEQ multiplex PCR; TCRdb holds only in-frame clones, not every one. The table includes over 200,000 clones, approximately 79% detected once. As to this clone: Its cognate antigen is unknown.

This sequence joins TRBV7-3 and TRBJ2-3, with D unresolved. The clonotype comes from a male donor in good health and CMV-seronegative. What was sequenced was PBMCs. The DNA of the CDR3 is TGTGCCAGCGGCTCCCAAAACACAGATACGCAGTATTTT. It translates to CASGSQNTDTQYF.